This record looks at one TCR beta chain sequence and its context. The record originates from a study of T cells after somatic rescue of genetic block. The table came from immunoSEQ multiplex PCR; TCRdb's copy has only in-frame clones and leaves some out. The sample shows approximately 78,000 clones, approximately 90% of them seen only once. Germline CDR1 and CDR2: MDHEN and SYDVKM. CDR3 length: 13 residues. V lost 3 bases and J lost 2, with 8 bases in between. The TCR sequence derives from a young man. The V gene is TRBV28, the J gene TRBJ2-7; unclear D gene. Sequenced sample: peripheral blood mononuclear cells (PBMCs). The DNA of the CDR3 is TGTGCCAGCAGTTTCGGAGCCACCTACGAGCAGTACTTC. This codes for CASSFGATYEQYF.